This T cell receptor beta chain was obtained from a study of shared T cell receptors in the human thymus. The data were produced by immunoSEQ multiplex PCR, yet TCRdb's version contains in-frame clones alone and is incomplete. Of roughly 660,000 clones in the sample, more than 75% were seen once. V was shortened by 7 bases and J by 1 base, with 18 bases between the two germline ends. Looked up from germline, CDR1 is LNHDA and CDR2 is SQIVND (reference sequence). This CDR3 has 16 residues. Another study also made use of these data, one on human thymus T cells. As that study records: Having corrective surgery for congenital heart defects, healthy Finnish infants were the ones who donated. Resections from corrective heart surgery supplied the thymus tissue. The authors found apparently biased V and J gene usage in thymic and blood repertoires.

Sequencing was done on a sample of thymocytes. The chain combines TRBV19 with TRBJ2-3; TRBD1 might be the D (5 bases). This receptor was identified in a boy younger than two with a congenital heart defect. For the CDR3, the DNA is TGTGCCAGTATGGAGTTAACAGGACGCCGCACAGATACGCAGTATTTT. Translating it yields CASMELTGRRTDTQYF.